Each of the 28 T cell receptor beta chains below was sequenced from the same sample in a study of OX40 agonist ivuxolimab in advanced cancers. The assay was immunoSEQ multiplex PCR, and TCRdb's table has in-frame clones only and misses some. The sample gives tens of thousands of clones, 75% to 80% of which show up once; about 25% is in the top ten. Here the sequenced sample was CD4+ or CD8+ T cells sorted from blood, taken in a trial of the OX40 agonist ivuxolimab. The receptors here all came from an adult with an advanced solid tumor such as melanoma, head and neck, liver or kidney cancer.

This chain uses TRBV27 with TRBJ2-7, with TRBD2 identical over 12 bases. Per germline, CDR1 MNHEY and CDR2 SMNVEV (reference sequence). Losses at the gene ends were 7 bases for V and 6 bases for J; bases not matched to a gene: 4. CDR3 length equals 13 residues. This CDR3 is CASTQLAGGEQYF. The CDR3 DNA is TGTGCCAGCACCCAACTAGCGGGAGGCGAGCAGTACTTC.

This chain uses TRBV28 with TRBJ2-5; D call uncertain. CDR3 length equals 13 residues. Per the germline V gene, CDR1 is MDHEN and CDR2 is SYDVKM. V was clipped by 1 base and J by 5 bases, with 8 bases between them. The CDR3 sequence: CASSLLVGETQYF. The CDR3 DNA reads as TGTGCCAGCAGTTTATTGGTCGGGGAGACCCAGTACTTC.

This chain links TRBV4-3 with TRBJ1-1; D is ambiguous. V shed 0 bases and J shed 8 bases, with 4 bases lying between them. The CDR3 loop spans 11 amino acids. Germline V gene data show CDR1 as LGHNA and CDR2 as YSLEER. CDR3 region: CASSQDREAFF. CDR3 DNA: TGCGCCAGCAGCCAAGATAGAGAAGCTTTCTTT.

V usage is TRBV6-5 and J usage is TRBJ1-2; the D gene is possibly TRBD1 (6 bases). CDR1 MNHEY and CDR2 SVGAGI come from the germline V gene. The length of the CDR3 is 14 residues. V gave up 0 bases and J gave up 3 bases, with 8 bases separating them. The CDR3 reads CASSYSQGYYGYTF. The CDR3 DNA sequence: TGTGCCAGCAGTTACTCGCAGGGGTACTATGGCTACACCTTC.

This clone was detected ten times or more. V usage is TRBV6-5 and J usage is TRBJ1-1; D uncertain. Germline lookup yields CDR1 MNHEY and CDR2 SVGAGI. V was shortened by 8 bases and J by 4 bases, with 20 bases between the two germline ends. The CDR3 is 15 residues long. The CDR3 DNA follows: TGTGCCAGCCGTCCGGGTTTCAATAAGGGCACTGAAGCTTTCTTT. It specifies CASRPGFNKGTEAFF.

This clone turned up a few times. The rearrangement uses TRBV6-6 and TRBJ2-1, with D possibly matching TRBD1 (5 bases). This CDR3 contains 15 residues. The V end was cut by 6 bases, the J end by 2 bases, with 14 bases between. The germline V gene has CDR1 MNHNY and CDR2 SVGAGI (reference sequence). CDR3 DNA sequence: TGTGCCAGCAGCACCATCGACAGAGCCTACAATGAGCAGTTCTTC. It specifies CASSTIDRAYNEQFF.

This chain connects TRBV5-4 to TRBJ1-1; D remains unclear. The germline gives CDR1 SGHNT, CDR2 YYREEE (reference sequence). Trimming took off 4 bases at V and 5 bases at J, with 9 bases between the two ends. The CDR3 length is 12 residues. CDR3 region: CASSHPGTEAFF. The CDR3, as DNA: TGTGCCAGCAGCCATCCGGGGACTGAAGCTTTCTTT.

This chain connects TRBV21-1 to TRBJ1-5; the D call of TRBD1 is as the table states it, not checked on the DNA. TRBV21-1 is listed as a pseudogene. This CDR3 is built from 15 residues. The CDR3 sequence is CASSNPGTGVQPQHF. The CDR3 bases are TGTGCCAGCAGCAACCCCGGGACAGGGGTTCAGCCCCAGCATTTT.

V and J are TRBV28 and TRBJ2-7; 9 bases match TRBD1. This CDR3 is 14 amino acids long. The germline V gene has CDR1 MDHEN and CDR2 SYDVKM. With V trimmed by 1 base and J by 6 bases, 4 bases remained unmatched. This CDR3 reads CASSLSGQGPEQYF. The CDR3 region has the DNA TGTGCCAGCAGTTTATCGGGACAGGGCCCCGAGCAGTACTTC.

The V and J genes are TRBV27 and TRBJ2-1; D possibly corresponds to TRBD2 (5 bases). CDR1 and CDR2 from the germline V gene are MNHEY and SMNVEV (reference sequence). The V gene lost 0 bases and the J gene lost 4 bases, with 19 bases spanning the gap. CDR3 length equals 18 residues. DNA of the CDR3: TGTGCCAGCAGTTTATCGATACTAGATGTGCTGGCTTACAATGAGCAGTTCTTC. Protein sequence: CASSLSILDVLAYNEQFF.

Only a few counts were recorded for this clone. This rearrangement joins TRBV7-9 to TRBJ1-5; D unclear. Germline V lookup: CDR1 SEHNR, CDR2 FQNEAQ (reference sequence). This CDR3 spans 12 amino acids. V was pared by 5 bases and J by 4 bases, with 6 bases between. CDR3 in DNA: TGTGCCAGCAGCAGATCTAATCAGCCCCAGCATTTT. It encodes CASSRSNQPQHF.

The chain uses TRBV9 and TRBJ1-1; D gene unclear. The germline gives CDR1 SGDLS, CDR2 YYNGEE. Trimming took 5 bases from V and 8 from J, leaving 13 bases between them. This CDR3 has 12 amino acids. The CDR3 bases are TGTGCCAGCAGGCATCCAACTGAGGAAGCTTTCTTT. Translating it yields CASRHPTEEAFF. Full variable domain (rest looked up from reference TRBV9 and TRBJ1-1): DSGVTQTPKHLITATGQRVTLRCSPRSGDLSVYWYQQSLDQGLQFLIQYYNGEERAKGNILERFSAQQFPDLHSELNLSSLELGDSALYFCASRHPTEEAFFGQGTRLTVV.

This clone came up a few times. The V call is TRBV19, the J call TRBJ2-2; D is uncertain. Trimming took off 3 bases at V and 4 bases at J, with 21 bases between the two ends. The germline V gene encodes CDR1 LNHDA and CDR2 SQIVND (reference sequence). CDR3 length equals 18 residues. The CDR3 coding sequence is TGTGCCAGTAGTATTGGGCTAGTGATATTGGAAGGCACCGGGGAGCTGTTTTTT. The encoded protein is CASSIGLVILEGTGELFF.

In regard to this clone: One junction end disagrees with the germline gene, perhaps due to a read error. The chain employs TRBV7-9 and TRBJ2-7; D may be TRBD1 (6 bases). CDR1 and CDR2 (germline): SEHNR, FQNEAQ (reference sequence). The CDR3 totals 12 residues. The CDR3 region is CASSYGTTEQYF. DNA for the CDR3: TGCGCCAGCAGCTACGGGACAACCGAGCAGTACTTC.

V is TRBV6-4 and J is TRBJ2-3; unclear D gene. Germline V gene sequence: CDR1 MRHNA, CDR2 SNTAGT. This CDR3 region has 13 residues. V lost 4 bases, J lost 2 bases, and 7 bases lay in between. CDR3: CASSGANTDTQYF. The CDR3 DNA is TGTGCCAGCAGTGGGGCTAACACAGATACGCAGTATTTT.

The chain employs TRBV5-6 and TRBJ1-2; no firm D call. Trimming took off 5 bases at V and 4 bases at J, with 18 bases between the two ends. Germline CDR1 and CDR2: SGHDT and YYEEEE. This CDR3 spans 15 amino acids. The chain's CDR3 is CASSAALAEGYGYTF. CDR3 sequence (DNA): TGTGCCAGCAGTGCCGCGTTGGCGGAGGGCTATGGCTACACCTTC.

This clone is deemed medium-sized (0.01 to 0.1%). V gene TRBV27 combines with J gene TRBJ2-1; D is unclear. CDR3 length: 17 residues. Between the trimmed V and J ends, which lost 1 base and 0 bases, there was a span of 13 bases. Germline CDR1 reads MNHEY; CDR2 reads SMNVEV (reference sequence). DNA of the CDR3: TGTGCCAGCAGTTTATTGGCTGCTTCGAGCTCCTACAATGAGCAGTTCTTC. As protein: CASSLLAASSSYNEQFF.

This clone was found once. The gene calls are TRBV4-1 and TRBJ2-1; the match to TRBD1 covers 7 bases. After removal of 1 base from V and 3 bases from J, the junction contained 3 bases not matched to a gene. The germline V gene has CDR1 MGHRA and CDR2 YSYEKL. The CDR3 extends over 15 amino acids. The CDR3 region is CASSQGQGVYNEQFF. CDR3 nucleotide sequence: TGCGCCAGCAGCCAAGGGCAGGGGGTCTACAATGAGCAGTTCTTC.

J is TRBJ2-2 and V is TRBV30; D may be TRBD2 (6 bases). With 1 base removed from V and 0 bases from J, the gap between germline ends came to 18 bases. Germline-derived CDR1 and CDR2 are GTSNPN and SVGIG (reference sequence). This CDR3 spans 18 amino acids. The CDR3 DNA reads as TGTGCCTGGAGTGCCTGGACCGTTACTAGCACGAACACCGGGGAGCTGTTTTTT. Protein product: CAWSAWTVTSTNTGELFF.

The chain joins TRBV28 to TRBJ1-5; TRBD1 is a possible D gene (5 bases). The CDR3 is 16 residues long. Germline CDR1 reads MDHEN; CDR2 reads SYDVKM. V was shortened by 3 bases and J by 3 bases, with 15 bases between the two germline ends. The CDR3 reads CASSFPRDPSNQPQHF. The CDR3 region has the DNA TGTGCCAGCAGTTTCCCCAGGGACCCTTCCAATCAGCCCCAGCATTTT.

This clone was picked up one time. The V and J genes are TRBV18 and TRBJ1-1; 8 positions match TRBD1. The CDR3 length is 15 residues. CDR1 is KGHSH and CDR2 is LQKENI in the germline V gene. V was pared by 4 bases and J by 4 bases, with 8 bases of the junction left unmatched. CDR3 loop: CASSLEDRVSTEAFF. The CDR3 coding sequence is TGTGCCAGCTCACTTGAGGACAGGGTGAGCACTGAAGCTTTCTTT. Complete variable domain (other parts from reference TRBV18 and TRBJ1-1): NAGVMQNPRHLVRRRGQEARLRCSPMKGHSHVYWYRQLPEEGLKFMVYLQKENIIDESGMPKERFSAEFPKEGPSILRIQQVVRGDSAAYFCASSLEDRVSTEAFFGQGTRLTVV.

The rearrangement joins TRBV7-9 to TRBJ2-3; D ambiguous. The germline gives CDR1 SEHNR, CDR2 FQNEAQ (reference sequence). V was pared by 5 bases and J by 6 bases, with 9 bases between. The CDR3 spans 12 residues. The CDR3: CASSPRWDTQYF. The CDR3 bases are TGTGCCAGCAGCCCCAGGTGGGATACGCAGTATTTT.

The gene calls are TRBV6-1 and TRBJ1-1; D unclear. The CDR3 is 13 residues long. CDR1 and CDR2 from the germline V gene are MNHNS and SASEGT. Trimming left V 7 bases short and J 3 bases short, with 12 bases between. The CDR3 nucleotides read TGTGCCAGCAAGTTAGCTGGGGACACTGAAGCTTTCTTT. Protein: CASKLAGDTEAFF.

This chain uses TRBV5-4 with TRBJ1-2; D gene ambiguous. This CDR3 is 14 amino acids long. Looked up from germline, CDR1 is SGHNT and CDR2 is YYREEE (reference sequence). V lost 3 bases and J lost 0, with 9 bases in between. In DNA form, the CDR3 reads TGTGCCAGCAGCTCACGGGGATCTAACTATGGCTACACCTTC. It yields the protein CASSSRGSNYGYTF.

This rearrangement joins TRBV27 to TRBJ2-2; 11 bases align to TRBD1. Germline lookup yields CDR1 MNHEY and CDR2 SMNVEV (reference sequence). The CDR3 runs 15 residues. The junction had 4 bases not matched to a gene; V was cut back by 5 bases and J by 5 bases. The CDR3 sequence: CASSGTGGPTGELFF. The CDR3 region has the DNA TGTGCCAGCAGTGGGACAGGGGGTCCGACCGGGGAGCTGTTTTTT.

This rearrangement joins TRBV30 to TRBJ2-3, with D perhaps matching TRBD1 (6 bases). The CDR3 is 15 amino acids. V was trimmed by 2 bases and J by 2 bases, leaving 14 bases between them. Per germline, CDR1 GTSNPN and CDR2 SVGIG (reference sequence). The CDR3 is CAWSIWDIPTDTQYF. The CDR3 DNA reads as TGTGCCTGGAGTATATGGGACATCCCCACAGATACGCAGTATTTT.

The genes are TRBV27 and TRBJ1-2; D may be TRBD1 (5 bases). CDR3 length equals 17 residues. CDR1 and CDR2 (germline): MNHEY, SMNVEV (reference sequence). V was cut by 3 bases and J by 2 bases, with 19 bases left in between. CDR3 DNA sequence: TGTGCCAGCAGTTTTGGGTCAGGGTCGGGTACCAACTATGGCTACACCTTC. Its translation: CASSFGSGSGTNYGYTF.

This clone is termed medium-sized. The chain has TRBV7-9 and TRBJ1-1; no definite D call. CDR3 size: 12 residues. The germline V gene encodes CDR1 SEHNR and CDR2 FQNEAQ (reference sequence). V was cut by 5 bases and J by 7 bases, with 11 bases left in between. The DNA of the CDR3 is TGTGCCAGCAGCCCTCCCTTGGATGAAGCTTTCTTT. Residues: CASSPPLDEAFF.